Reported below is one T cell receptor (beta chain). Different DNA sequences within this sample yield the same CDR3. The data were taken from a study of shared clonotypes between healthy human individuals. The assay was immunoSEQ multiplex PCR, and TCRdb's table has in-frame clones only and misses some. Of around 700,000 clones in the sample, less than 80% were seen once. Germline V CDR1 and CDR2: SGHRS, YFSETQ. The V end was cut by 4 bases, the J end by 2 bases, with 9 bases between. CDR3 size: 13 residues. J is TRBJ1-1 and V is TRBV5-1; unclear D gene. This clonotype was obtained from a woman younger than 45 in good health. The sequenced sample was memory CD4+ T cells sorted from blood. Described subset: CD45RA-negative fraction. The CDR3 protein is CASSPGVNTEAFF. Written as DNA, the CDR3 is TGCGCCAGCAGCCCAGGAGTTAACACTGAAGCTTTCTTT.